This entry concerns a single T cell receptor (beta chain). The data are from a study of technical replicates of blood from several donors. The germline V gene has CDR1 SNHLY and CDR2 FYNNEI. V dropped 5 bases and J dropped 6; count of bases not matched to a gene: 10. The CDR3 length is 15 residues. Profiling relied on immunoSEQ multiplex PCR, and the TCRdb table lists in-frame clones only, not all of them. The top ten hold around 0.4% of the sample, which has tens of thousands of clones, almost 97% seen once. The sample comprised T cells isolated from PBMCs. The chain employs TRBV2 and TRBJ2-1; 7 bases align to TRBD2. This TCR was sampled from a human donor in good health. The CDR3 is CASSPDGRVRNEQFF. The CDR3 DNA follows: TGTGCCAGCAGTCCCGATGGGAGGGTACGCAATGAGCAGTTCTTC.